What follows are 11 T cell receptor beta chains derived from one specimen sequenced in a study of CD8 T cells in Susac syndrome. Random hexamers primed reverse transcription of about 0.45 to 1 ug RNA. Using its own MiXCR run on the immunoSEQ multiplex PCR reads, TCRdb lists one record per CDR3 protein. The table records approximately 79,000 distinct CDR3 sequences, under 95% of them present only once. The material sequenced was CD8+ T cells from PBMCs. The receptors shown here come from a human donor with Susac syndrome.

The chain links TRBV7-9 to TRBJ2-7; TRBD2 matches at 14 bases. CDR1 is SEHNR, CDR2 FQNEAQ, per germline (reference sequence). CDR3 length: 15 amino acids. The J segment lost 3 bases and the V segment lost 5 bases, leaving 3 bases of the junction unmatched. The CDR3 region is CASSPGTSGGYEQYF. In DNA, the CDR3 is TGTGCCAGCAGCCCAGGGACTAGCGGGGGCTACGAGCAGTACTTC.

CDR3 bases: TGTGCCAGCAGTTTTAGCGGGGCCTCCTACAATGAGCAGTTCTTC. Translation gives CASSFSGASYNEQFF. The chain links TRBV28 to TRBJ2-1; 8 bases line up with TRBD2. The trim removed 3 bases at V and 0 bases at J, leaving 1 base unmatched. The CDR3 is 15 amino acids. CDR1 MDHEN and CDR2 SYDVKM come from the germline V gene.

The chain carries TRBV27 and TRBJ1-2; no reliable D call. The V and J ends lost 3 bases and 2 bases respectively, with 7 bases between them. CDR3 length: 13 residues. Per germline, CDR1 MNHEY and CDR2 SMNVEV (reference sequence). CDR3 sequence: CASSFIGNYGYTF. The CDR3 DNA sequence: TGTGCCAGCAGTTTTATTGGAAACTATGGCTACACCTTC.

V and J are TRBV20-1 and TRBJ2-6; 8 bases are a match to TRBD2. The CDR3 is made up of 16 amino acids. V lost 0 bases to trimming and J lost 4 bases; unmatched junction nucleotides: 5. Germline-derived CDR1 and CDR2 are DFQATT and SNEGSKA (reference sequence). The CDR3 DNA follows: TGCAGTGCTAGAGATGGAGCGGGGGCCGGGGCCAACGTCCTGACTTTC. Its translation is CSARDGAGAGANVLTF.

The chain carries TRBV28 and TRBJ2-1; no firm D call. In germline, CDR1 is MDHEN, CDR2 SYDVKM. CDR3 length: 13 residues. Trimming left V 2 bases short and J 9 bases short, with 11 bases between. CDR3 protein: CASSLGVVSEQFF. The CDR3 region has the DNA TGTGCCAGCAGTTTAGGGGTGGTCAGTGAGCAGTTCTTC.

The chain uses TRBV4-1 and TRBJ2-7; the match to TRBD2 covers 7 bases. Losses at the gene ends were 4 bases for V and 7 bases for J; bases not matched to a gene: 4. Germline V lookup: CDR1 MGHRA, CDR2 YSYEKL. The CDR3 loop spans 12 amino acids. The CDR3 loop reads CASSPNGGEQYF. CDR3 bases: TGCGCCAGCAGCCCCAACGGGGGGGAGCAGTACTTC.

The chain links TRBV20-1 to TRBJ1-4; D gene uncertain. CDR3 length: 14 residues. V lost 2 bases, J lost 5 bases, and 12 bases lay in between. Per the germline V gene, CDR1 is DFQATT and CDR2 is SNEGSKA (reference sequence). In DNA, the CDR3 is TGCAGTGCTAGATATAAGGGTTGGAATGAAAAACTGTTTTTT. This gives the protein CSARYKGWNEKLFF.

With regard to this clonotype: Mismatch with germline at one junction end may stem from a read error. The CDR3 DNA follows: TGTGCCAGCAGGGAAGCTCGCACTTTTCTCGGGACAGGGCCACTAGCCAAAAACATTCAGTACTTC. Amino acid sequence: CASREARTFLGTGPLAKNIQYF. The chain couples TRBV6-1 to TRBJ2-4; TRBD1 matches 9 bases. Germline V gene lookup returns CDR1 MNHNS and CDR2 SASEGT. The CDR3 is 22 residues long.

The chain has TRBV20-1 and TRBJ2-2; D not certain. This CDR3 is built from 15 residues. The germline V gene has CDR1 DFQATT and CDR2 SNEGSKA (reference sequence). Trimming cost V 3 bases and J 0 bases, with 11 bases left between them. CDR3 DNA: TGCAGTGCTAGGGTAGAGAGCGCGAACACCGGGGAGCTGTTTTTT. Its translation: CSARVESANTGELFF.

This chain links TRBV15 with TRBJ2-2; D perhaps matches TRBD1 (6 bases). The CDR3 has 13 residues. Between the trimmed V and J ends, which lost 5 bases and 7 bases, there was a span of 11 bases. CDR1 is LNHNV and CDR2 is YYDKDF in the germline V gene (reference sequence). The CDR3 region is CATSSRGGGELFF. The CDR3 bases are TGTGCCACCAGCTCCCGAGGGGGCGGGGAGCTGTTTTTT.

The chain uses TRBV4-1 and TRBJ1-5; D gene uncertain. Germline V gene lookup returns CDR1 MGHRA and CDR2 YSYEKL. The length of the CDR3 is 16 residues. Trimming pared 1 base from V and 0 bases from J, leaving 10 bases between. Written as DNA, the CDR3 is TGCGCCAGCAGCCAAGTCTGGAAGCATAGCAATCAGCCCCAGCATTTT. It is translated as CASSQVWKHSNQPQHF.